A selection of T cell receptor beta chains follows, all from one sample in a study of blood T cell repertoires in COVID-19. Sequencing was performed with immunoSEQ multiplex PCR; in TCRdb, only in-frame clones are kept and a portion is missing. The sample consists of 200,000 to 250,000 clones, more than 70% of them appearing once. The specimen was peripheral blood. The source of these receptors is a woman aged 80 or over with COVID-19, enrolled during active disease. Each CDR3 is given with its conserved first and last residue. D genes are given only for firm matches. Size tells how often a clone was seen (once, few, many) or the class of an expanded clone, and some rows leave it out.

len: 14
v_gene: TRBV7-9
d_gene: -
abundance: -
j_gene: TRBJ1-1
CDR3aa: CASSSDRLGTEAFF
CDR3nt: TGTGCCAGCAGCTCAGACAGGCTAGGGACTGAAGCTTTCTTT

len: 13
v_gene: TRBV27
d_gene: -
abundance: -
j_gene: TRBJ2-5
CDR3aa: CASSFGNQETQYF
CDR3nt: TGTGCCAGCAGTTTCGGGAACCAAGAGACCCAGTACTTC

len: 17
v_gene: TRBV16
d_gene: -
abundance: -
j_gene: TRBJ1-3
CDR3aa: CASSQISPPVSGNTIYF
CDR3nt: TGTGCCAGCAGCCAGATAAGCCCGCCCGTCTCTGGAAACACCATATATTTT

len: 17
v_gene: TRBV5-1
d_gene: TRBD1
abundance: -
j_gene: TRBJ1-1
CDR3aa: CASSLGQGSILNTEAFF
CDR3nt: TGCGCCAGCAGCTTGGGACAGGGGAGCATATTGAACACTGAAGCTTTCTTT

len: 15
v_gene: TRBV5-4
d_gene: TRBD1
abundance: -
j_gene: TRBJ2-1
CDR3aa: CASSFQGVPYNEQFF
CDR3nt: TGTGCCAGCAGCTTTCAGGGGGTCCCCTACAATGAGCAGTTCTTC

len: 14
v_gene: TRBV7-9
d_gene: -
abundance: -
j_gene: TRBJ1-2
CDR3aa: CASSLRQAYNGYTF
CDR3nt: TGTGCCAGCAGCCTACGACAGGCCTACAATGGCTACACCTTC

len: 14
v_gene: TRBV28
d_gene: -
abundance: -
j_gene: TRBJ1-3
CDR3aa: CASSFAGVGNTIYF
CDR3nt: TGTGCCAGCAGTTTTGCGGGCGTTGGAAACACCATATATTTT

len: 16
v_gene: TRBV7-8
d_gene: TRBD1
abundance: -
j_gene: TRBJ1-4
CDR3aa: CASSIRRGQGGEKLFF
CDR3nt: TGTGCCAGCAGCATCCGCCGGGGACAGGGGGGGGAAAAACTGTTTTTT

len: 17
v_gene: TRBV5-6
d_gene: TRBD1
abundance: -
j_gene: TRBJ1-4
CDR3aa: CASSNTGGAKTNEKLFF
CDR3nt: TGTGCCAGCAGTAACACAGGGGGCGCGAAGACTAATGAAAAACTGTTTTTT

len: 15
v_gene: TRBV6-1
d_gene: -
abundance: -
j_gene: TRBJ2-3
CDR3aa: CASSEAGGGTDTQYF
CDR3nt: TGTGCCAGCAGTGAAGCTGGCGGAGGTACAGATACGCAGTATTTT

len: 15
v_gene: TRBV5-1
d_gene: TRBD1
abundance: -
j_gene: TRBJ1-6
CDR3aa: CASSGRQGTDSPLHF
CDR3nt: TGCGCCAGCAGCGGGAGACAGGGCACCGATTCACCCCTCCACTTT

len: 16
v_gene: TRBV15
d_gene: TRBD2
abundance: once
j_gene: TRBJ2-5
CDR3aa: CATSRDLRGSQETQYF
CDR3nt: TGTGCCACCAGCAGAGATTTGCGGGGGAGCCAAGAGACCCAGTACTTC

len: 15
v_gene: TRBV5-6
d_gene: TRBD1
abundance: -
j_gene: TRBJ2-5
CDR3aa: CASSPGQGYEETQYF
CDR3nt: TGTGCCAGCAGCCCGGGACAGGGATATGAAGAGACCCAGTACTTC

len: 14
v_gene: TRBV5-1
d_gene: -
abundance: -
j_gene: TRBJ1-4
CDR3aa: CASSLEDFNEKLFF
CDR3nt: TGCGCCAGCAGCTTGGAAGACTTCAATGAAAAACTGTTTTTT

len: 14
v_gene: TRBV5-1
d_gene: -
abundance: -
j_gene: TRBJ2-5
CDR3aa: CASSKTVGKETQYF
CDR3nt: TGCGCCAGCAGCAAGACTGTCGGGAAAGAGACCCAGTACTTC

len: 13
v_gene: TRBV6-6
d_gene: -
abundance: -
j_gene: TRBJ1-1
CDR3aa: CASRTTGNTEAFF
CDR3nt: TGTGCCAGCAGAACGACAGGGAACACTGAAGCTTTCTTT

len: 15
v_gene: TRBV27
d_gene: TRBD1
abundance: -
j_gene: TRBJ1-2
CDR3aa: CASSLHGQAGYGYTF
CDR3nt: TGTGCCAGCAGTTTACACGGACAGGCGGGCTATGGCTACACCTTC

len: 16
v_gene: TRBV27
d_gene: -
abundance: -
j_gene: TRBJ1-4
CDR3aa: CASSFGRGTTNEKLFF
CDR3nt: TGTGCCAGCAGTTTCGGCAGGGGTACAACTAATGAAAAACTGTTTTTT

len: 15
v_gene: TRBV5-4
d_gene: TRBD1
abundance: few
j_gene: TRBJ2-7
CDR3aa: CASSTSGTGVYEQYF
CDR3nt: TGTGCCAGCAGCACGTCCGGGACAGGGGTGTACGAGCAGTACTTC

len: 16
v_gene: TRBV28
d_gene: -
abundance: -
j_gene: TRBJ1-3
CDR3aa: CASSLLVGSSGNTIYF
CDR3nt: TGTGCCAGCAGTCTTCTAGTCGGGAGCTCTGGAAACACCATATATTTT

len: 14
v_gene: TRBV29-1
d_gene: -
abundance: -
j_gene: TRBJ1-5
CDR3aa: CSVQTVVGDQPQHF
CDR3nt: TGCAGCGTTCAGACAGTAGTAGGCGATCAGCCCCAGCATTTT

len: 14
v_gene: TRBV7-9
d_gene: TRBD1
abundance: once
j_gene: TRBJ1-4
CDR3aa: CASSSDRQNEKLFF
CDR3nt: TGTGCCAGCAGTTCGGACAGGCAGAATGAAAAACTGTTTTTT

len: 14
v_gene: TRBV27
d_gene: TRBD1
abundance: -
j_gene: TRBJ1-1
CDR3aa: CASSLHRGNTEAFF
CDR3nt: TGTGCCAGCAGTTTGCACAGGGGGAACACTGAAGCTTTCTTT

len: 15
v_gene: TRBV27
d_gene: TRBD1
abundance: once
j_gene: TRBJ2-2
CDR3aa: CASSLSWTGAGELFF
CDR3nt: TGTGCCAGCAGTTTATCGTGGACAGGGGCCGGGGAGCTGTTTTTT

len: 14
v_gene: TRBV5-1
d_gene: -
abundance: -
j_gene: TRBJ1-6
CDR3aa: CASSLRTANSPLHF
CDR3nt: TGCGCCAGCAGCCTTCGGACAGCTAATTCACCCCTCCACTTT

len: 14
v_gene: TRBV7-9
d_gene: TRBD1
abundance: -
j_gene: TRBJ2-5
CDR3aa: CASSLGGQGETQYF
CDR3nt: TGTGCCAGCAGCTTAGGAGGACAGGGCGAGACCCAGTACTTC

len: 14
v_gene: TRBV7-4
d_gene: -
abundance: -
j_gene: TRBJ1-5
CDR3aa: CASSFPGGNQPQHF
CDR3nt: TGTGCCAGCAGCTTTCCCGGGGGTAATCAGCCCCAGCATTTT

len: 16
v_gene: TRBV6-1
d_gene: -
abundance: -
j_gene: TRBJ1-5
CDR3aa: CASSELLGRNNQPQHF
CDR3nt: TGTGCCAGCAGTGAACTTCTGGGCCGTAACAATCAGCCCCAGCATTTT

len: 18
v_gene: TRBV9
d_gene: TRBD2
abundance: -
j_gene: TRBJ2-3
CDR3aa: CASSVVASGGVSTDTQYF
CDR3nt: TGTGCCAGCAGCGTAGTGGCTAGCGGGGGGGTGAGCACAGATACGCAGTATTTT

len: 14
v_gene: TRBV9
d_gene: TRBD2
abundance: -
j_gene: TRBJ2-7
CDR3aa: CASSGGLALGEQYF
CDR3nt: TGTGCCAGCAGTGGGGGACTAGCCCTCGGCGAGCAGTACTTC

len: 16
v_gene: TRBV5-1
d_gene: TRBD1
abundance: -
j_gene: TRBJ1-2
CDR3aa: CASSSGQGLIGGGYTF
CDR3nt: TGCGCCAGCAGCTCCGGACAGGGGCTCATCGGGGGAGGCTACACCTTC

len: 15
v_gene: TRBV27
d_gene: TRBD1
abundance: -
j_gene: TRBJ1-1
CDR3aa: CASSFAGQGLTEAFF
CDR3nt: TGTGCCAGCAGTTTCGCGGGACAGGGATTGACTGAAGCTTTCTTT

len: 14
v_gene: TRBV5-1
d_gene: -
abundance: -
j_gene: TRBJ1-3
CDR3aa: CASSSRGSGNTIYF
CDR3nt: TGCGCCAGCAGCAGCAGGGGCTCTGGAAACACCATATATTTT

len: 15
v_gene: TRBV5-1
d_gene: -
abundance: -
j_gene: TRBJ1-1
CDR3aa: CASSLGETKGTEAFF
CDR3nt: TGCGCTAGCAGCTTGGGAGAGACTAAGGGCACTGAAGCTTTCTTT

len: 16
v_gene: TRBV5-1
d_gene: TRBD1
abundance: -
j_gene: TRBJ1-2
CDR3aa: CASSLAGDRTNYGYTF
CDR3nt: TGCGCCAGCAGCTTGGCCGGGGACAGAACGAACTATGGCTACACCTTC

len: 14
v_gene: TRBV24-1
d_gene: -
abundance: -
j_gene: TRBJ2-2
CDR3aa: CATSAGSIVGELFF
CDR3nt: TGTGCCACCAGTGCCGGTTCTATAGTCGGGGAGCTGTTTTTT

len: 15
v_gene: TRBV7-2
d_gene: -
abundance: -
j_gene: TRBJ1-4
CDR3aa: CASSLDPGVSEKLFF
CDR3nt: TGTGCCAGCAGTCTTGACCCAGGGGTCAGCGAAAAACTGTTTTTT

len: 16
v_gene: TRBV6-5
d_gene: -
abundance: -
j_gene: TRBJ1-5
CDR3aa: CASSSTFPGGDQPQHF
CDR3nt: TGTGCCAGCAGTTCCACCTTCCCGGGGGGCGATCAGCCCCAGCATTTT

len: 13
v_gene: TRBV2
d_gene: -
abundance: few
j_gene: TRBJ1-1
CDR3aa: CASSEEYSYEAFF
CDR3nt: TGTGCCAGCAGTGAAGAATACAGCTATGAAGCTTTCTTT

len: 13
v_gene: TRBV5-1
d_gene: -
abundance: few
j_gene: TRBJ1-2
CDR3aa: CASSQGTGYGYTF
CDR3nt: TGCGCCAGCAGCCAGGGGACGGGCTATGGCTACACCTTC

len: 15
v_gene: TRBV7-8
d_gene: -
abundance: -
j_gene: TRBJ2-7
CDR3aa: CASSPPGIMSYEQYF
CDR3nt: TGTGCCAGCAGTCCCCCAGGGATTATGTCCTACGAGCAGTACTTC